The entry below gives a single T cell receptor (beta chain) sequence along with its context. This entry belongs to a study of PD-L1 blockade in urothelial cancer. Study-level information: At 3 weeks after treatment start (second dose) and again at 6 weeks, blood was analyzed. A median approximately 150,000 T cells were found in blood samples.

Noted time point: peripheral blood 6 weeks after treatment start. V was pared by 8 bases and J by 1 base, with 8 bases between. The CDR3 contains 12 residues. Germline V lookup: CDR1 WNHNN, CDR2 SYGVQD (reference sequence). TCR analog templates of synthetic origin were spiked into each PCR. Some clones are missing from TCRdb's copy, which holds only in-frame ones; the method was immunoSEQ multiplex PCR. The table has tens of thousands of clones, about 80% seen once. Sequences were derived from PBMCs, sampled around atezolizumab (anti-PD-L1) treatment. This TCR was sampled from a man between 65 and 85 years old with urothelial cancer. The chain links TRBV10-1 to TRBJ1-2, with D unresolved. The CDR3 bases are TGCGCCAGCCCACGAGGTAACTATGGCTACACCTTC. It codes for CASPRGNYGYTF.